A single sample is the source of the 31 T cell receptor beta chains below, sequenced in a study of cytomegalovirus exposure and HLA in healthy donors. Primers: 60 Vbeta forward and 13 Jbeta reverse. Only in-frame clones appear in the TCRdb table, and some are missing; sequencing was by immunoSEQ multiplex PCR. The sample lists approximately 150,000 clones; roughly 85% were seen once. What was sequenced was PBMCs. The receptors here all came from a woman in her 30s in good health and CMV-seronegative.

This rearrangement joins TRBV28 to TRBJ1-5; no definite D call. V was shortened by 8 bases and J by 1 base, with 9 bases between the two germline ends. Germline V CDR1 and CDR2: MDHEN, SYDVKM. The CDR3 is 13 amino acids. The CDR3 spells CASSGESNQPQHF. CDR3 sequence (DNA): TGTGCCAGCTCCGGGGAGAGCAATCAGCCCCAGCATTTT.

The rearrangement uses TRBV18 and TRBJ1-1; 8 nucleotides agree with TRBD1. The CDR3 runs to 16 residues. CDR1 is KGHSH, CDR2 LQKENI, per germline. V dropped 3 bases and J dropped 5; count of bases not matched to a gene: 11. CDR3 region: CASSPRGQGGRTEAFF. DNA of the CDR3: TGTGCCAGCTCACCTAGAGGACAGGGCGGTCGGACTGAAGCTTTCTTT.

This clone turned up a few times. The chain recombines TRBV19 with TRBJ1-4; TRBD1 is a possible D gene (6 bases). Trimming stripped 8 bases from V and 7 bases from J, with 20 bases between. The length of the CDR3 is 15 residues. CDR1 LNHDA and CDR2 SQIVND come from the germline V gene (reference sequence). In DNA, the CDR3 is TGTGCCAGTTACTCTCAGGGGAGCCCGAGTGAAAAACTGTTTTTT. This translates into CASYSQGSPSEKLFF.

Only one count was recorded for this clone. The chain couples TRBV4-1 to TRBJ2-7; TRBD2 might be the D (5 bases). The germline V and J ends were trimmed by 0 bases and 4 bases, with 19 bases remaining between them. This CDR3 region has 17 residues. Germline V gene data show CDR1 as MGHRA and CDR2 as YSYEKL. The chain's CDR3 is CASSQDVQAAYQYEQYF. The CDR3 DNA reads TGCGCCAGCAGCCAAGATGTTCAAGCGGCCTACCAATACGAGCAGTACTTC.

The CDR3 sequence: CASTLWGGHTEAFF. The CDR3 DNA is TGTGCCAGCACCCTTTGGGGGGGACACACTGAAGCTTTCTTT. V gene TRBV6-6 combines with J gene TRBJ1-1; the D gene is possibly TRBD1 (5 bases). With 7 bases removed from V and 3 bases from J, the gap between germline ends came to 15 bases. Germline CDR1 and CDR2: MNHNY and SVGAGI (reference sequence). This CDR3 is 14 amino acids long.

The V gene is TRBV11-3, the J gene TRBJ2-1; 8 positions agree with TRBD2. The CDR3 consists of 15 residues. The germline V gene encodes CDR1 SGHNT and CDR2 YENEEA. J was trimmed by 3 bases and V by 3 bases; bases with no gene match: 4. The CDR3 DNA reads TGTGCCAGCAGCTTTACTAGCGGTGACTACAATGAGCAGTTCTTC. Its protein product is CASSFTSGDYNEQFF.

A remark on this clone: In the same sample, other DNA sequences code for this CDR3. V usage is TRBV27 and J usage is TRBJ2-3, with unresolved D. The V end lost 8 bases, the J end lost 0 bases, and 12 bases lay between the germline ends. Germline CDR1 and CDR2: MNHEY and SMNVEV (reference sequence). The CDR3 has 14 amino acids. The CDR3, as DNA: TGTGCCAGCCGGAGAACCGGTAGCACAGATACGCAGTATTTT. This translates into CASRRTGSTDTQYF.

The rearrangement links TRBV7-8 to TRBJ2-5, with 9 bases lining up with TRBD1. The CDR3 spans 13 residues. V lost 9 bases, J lost 7 bases, and 9 bases stayed unmatched. Germline V CDR1 and CDR2: SGHVS, FQNEAQ. This CDR3 is CARPGQGAVTQYF. DNA for the CDR3: TGTGCCAGACCGGGACAGGGTGCAGTGACCCAGTACTTC.

This chain links TRBV4-1 with TRBJ1-2, with D possibly matching TRBD1 (6 bases). Germline loops: CDR1 MGHRA, CDR2 YSYEKL. The CDR3 sequence is 15 residues long. Deletions cut 4 bases from V and 4 bases from J, with 16 bases between. The CDR3 loop reads CASSPTGGGGYGYTF. The CDR3 DNA reads TGCGCCAGCAGCCCAACGGGAGGGGGTGGCTATGGCTACACCTTC.

The chain carries TRBV14 and TRBJ2-2; possibly TRBD2 for D (5 bases). Trimming took 1 base from V and 5 from J, leaving 8 bases between them. This CDR3 contains 14 residues. From germline, CDR1 is SGHDN and CDR2 FVKESK. For the CDR3, the DNA is TGTGCCAGCAGCCAAGTGCGCGGGACCGGGGAGCTGTTTTTT. This translates into CASSQVRGTGELFF.

This clone was counted only a few times. The genes are TRBV6-1 and TRBJ1-4; 7 bases agree with TRBD1. Germline lookup yields CDR1 MNHNS and CDR2 SASEGT. This CDR3 comprises 15 residues. Trimming removed 4 bases from V and 6 bases from J; junction bases left unmatched: 8. CDR3: CASSGIRDRYEKLFF. CDR3 DNA: TGTGCCAGCAGTGGGATCCGGGACAGATATGAAAAACTGTTTTTT.

The chain has TRBV4-1 and TRBJ2-4; a weak D match, TRBD2 (6 bases). Trimming removed 4 bases from V and 11 bases from J, with 9 bases in between. The CDR3 contains 11 residues. The V gene's germline CDR1 is MGHRA and CDR2 YSYEKL. The CDR3 DNA reads TGCGCCAGCAGCCCTGGAGGGGTTCAGTACTTC. This sequence encodes CASSPGGVQYF.

The J gene is TRBJ1-3, the V gene TRBV6-5; possible D gene TRBD1, 5 bases. The CDR3 consists of 14 residues. V was clipped by 6 bases and J by 3 bases, with 12 bases between them. Germline V gives CDR1 MNHEY, CDR2 SVGAGI. The CDR3 is CASRPRGGGNTIYF. In DNA form, the CDR3 reads TGTGCCAGCAGGCCCCGGGGGGGTGGAAACACCATATATTTT.

The genes are TRBV18 and TRBJ2-3; D gene unclear. V shed 4 bases and J shed 4 bases, with 12 bases lying between them. Germline V gives CDR1 KGHSH, CDR2 LQKENI. The CDR3 runs to 14 residues. In nucleotides, the CDR3 is TGTGCCAGCTCACTAACTCACGGAGCAGATACGCAGTATTTT. As protein: CASSLTHGADTQYF.

This clone was picked up a small number of times. The rearrangement joins TRBV5-4 to TRBJ1-1; D unresolved. The CDR3 runs 14 residues. The germline V and J ends were trimmed by 2 bases and 1 base, with 9 bases remaining between them. Per the germline V gene, CDR1 is SGHNT and CDR2 is YYREEE (reference sequence). CDR3 nucleotides: TGTGCCAGCAGCTTTGGTGCCGGGAACACTGAAGCTTTCTTT. Its protein is CASSFGAGNTEAFF.

V is TRBV6-1 and J is TRBJ1-2; 8 bases align to TRBD1. V shed 6 bases, J shed 8 bases, and the junction held 14 bases outside the gene matches. Per the germline V gene, CDR1 is MNHNS and CDR2 is SASEGT. This CDR3 is built from 15 residues. The CDR3 spells CASSRLAGGSEGYTF. The CDR3 DNA reads TGTGCCAGCAGCCGCCTGGCAGGGGGCTCAGAAGGCTACACCTTC.

The gene calls are TRBV5-1 and TRBJ2-1; weak D call: TRBD1 (6 bases). This CDR3 contains 10 residues. The germline V gene has CDR1 SGHRS and CDR2 YFSETQ. Trimming cost V 7 bases and J 8 bases, with 7 bases left between them. CDR3 sequence (DNA): TGCGCCAGCGGGGGCTATGAGCAGTTCTTC. Translation: CASGGYEQFF.

The CDR3 DNA follows: TGTGCCAGCAGCCCCGCCGCAGGGGGCTACGAGCAGTACTTC. It specifies CASSPAAGGYEQYF. This sequence joins TRBV28 and TRBJ2-5; 7 bases line up with TRBD1. The J call may be incorrect, as the DNA end agrees better with TRBJ2-7. The length of the CDR3 is 14 residues. Germline values: CDR1 MDHEN, CDR2 SYDVKM.

The sample holds one count of this clone. The chain has TRBV4-3 and TRBJ2-3; tentatively, D is TRBD2 (6 bases). V was shortened by 0 bases and J by 1 base, with 8 bases between the two germline ends. Germline V gene data show CDR1 as LGHNA and CDR2 as YSLEER. The CDR3 has 15 amino acids. This CDR3 reads CASSQEWGGTDTQYF. In DNA form, the CDR3 reads TGCGCCAGCAGCCAAGAGTGGGGGGGCACAGATACGCAGTATTTT.

The table lists this clone with a count of one. The CDR3 sequence: CASSEAGTSVYEQYF. The CDR3 nucleotides read TGTGCCAGCAGCGAGGCCGGGACTAGCGTCTACGAGCAGTACTTC. The chain has TRBV9 and TRBJ2-7; 10 bases are a match to TRBD2. The J segment lost 3 bases and the V segment lost 3 bases, leaving 6 bases of the junction unmatched. This CDR3 has 15 residues. Germline V gene sequence: CDR1 SGDLS, CDR2 YYNGEE.

This chain joins TRBV19 and TRBJ2-1; TRBD2 matches 9 bases. V lost 6 bases and J lost 4; bases outside the gene matches: 10. Germline V gene lookup returns CDR1 LNHDA and CDR2 SQIVND (reference sequence). The CDR3 sequence is 16 residues long. The CDR3 is CASSSLAGEKYNEQFF. In DNA form, the CDR3 reads TGTGCCAGTAGCTCTTTAGCGGGAGAAAAATACAATGAGCAGTTCTTC.

This clone has only one observation. The chain recombines TRBV2 with TRBJ1-6, with 7 bases identical to TRBD1. CDR1 is SNHLY, CDR2 FYNNEI, per germline. The CDR3 contains 14 residues. V lost 7 bases and J lost 7; bases outside the gene matches: 7. The CDR3 nucleotides are TGTGCCAGCAACCGACAGGGCGGCAATTCACCCCTCCACTTT. Translated: CASNRQGGNSPLHF.

This sequence joins TRBV7-8 and TRBJ2-3; 7 bases line up with TRBD2. The V and J ends lost 5 bases and 2 bases, in that order; junction bases with no gene match: 13. The CDR3 runs to 17 residues. CDR1 and CDR2 from the germline V gene are SGHVS and FQNEAQ. DNA of the CDR3: TGTGCCAGCAGCGCAGTGGCTAGCGGAGAGCTCACAGATACGCAGTATTTT. Encoded protein: CASSAVASGELTDTQYF.

The rearrangement uses TRBV7-3 and TRBJ2-3; D perhaps matches TRBD2 (5 bases). Deletions cut 2 bases from V and 2 bases from J, with 11 bases between. Looked up from germline, CDR1 is SGHTA and CDR2 is FQGTGA. This CDR3 region has 15 residues. CDR3 sequence: CASSLLASPTDTQYF. CDR3 sequence (DNA): TGTGCCAGCAGCTTACTGGCTAGCCCCACAGATACGCAGTATTTT.

The chain employs TRBV6-6 and TRBJ1-4, with 8 bases identical to TRBD1. The junction had 11 bases not matched to a gene; V was cut back by 6 bases and J by 8 bases. Germline assignment: CDR1 MNHNY and CDR2 SVGAGI (reference sequence). The CDR3 loop spans 15 amino acids. CDR3 DNA: TGTGCCAGCAGCCCACGGACAGGGCGGACCGAAAAACTGTTTTTT. Protein: CASSPRTGRTEKLFF.

V usage is TRBV5-1 and J usage is TRBJ1-5; weak D call: TRBD1 (5 bases). V dropped 3 bases and J dropped 7 bases, with 14 bases sitting between them. CDR3 length equals 14 residues. Germline V gene lookup returns CDR1 SGHRS and CDR2 YFSETQ. This CDR3 is CASSSGTEGQPQHF. CDR3 in DNA: TGCGCCAGCAGCTCAGGGACGGAGGGGCAGCCCCAGCATTTT.

The rearrangement joins TRBV27 to TRBJ2-2, with no clear D. V gave up 6 bases and J gave up 7 bases, with 9 bases separating them. Germline lookup yields CDR1 MNHEY and CDR2 SMNVEV (reference sequence). The length of the CDR3 is 12 residues. The CDR3 reads CASRLGVGELFF. In DNA form, the CDR3 reads TGTGCCAGCAGGCTAGGTGTCGGGGAGCTGTTTTTT.

Concerning this clone itself: The identical CDR3 is also encoded by other nucleotide sequences in the sample. The genes are TRBV13 and TRBJ1-5; a weak D match, TRBD1 (6 bases). There are 21 residues in the CDR3. CDR1 is PRHDT and CDR2 is FYEKMQ in the germline V gene (reference sequence). Trimming shortened V by 8 bases and J by 0 bases, and 32 bases separated the two germline ends. CDR3 coding DNA: TGTGCCAGCTTCACCCCCCACAGGGCCAGGAGCTTAGGGTGTAGCAATCAGCCCCAGCATTTT. It codes for CASFTPHRARSLGCSNQPQHF.

This clone was counted between two and nine times. The chain recombines TRBV28 with TRBJ1-5; D is unresolved. Germline V gene sequence: CDR1 MDHEN, CDR2 SYDVKM. V lost 4 bases, J lost 9 bases, and 19 bases lay in between. CDR3 length: 15 amino acids. The CDR3 DNA follows: TGTGCCAGCAGTTCTCCCACCCGTATGAGCGGGCCCCAGCATTTT. This codes for CASSSPTRMSGPQHF.

This chain uses TRBV29-1 with TRBJ2-7; 7 positions match TRBD2. After removal of 4 bases from V and 1 base from J, the junction contained 13 bases not matched to a gene. CDR1 SQVTM and CDR2 ANQGSEA come from the germline V gene. The CDR3 sequence is 16 residues long. CDR3 DNA sequence: TGCAGCGTTGCCCATAGCGGGCGGGAGACTTCCTACGAGCAGTACTTC. Protein product: CSVAHSGRETSYEQYF.

The V call is TRBV4-2, the J call TRBJ1-1, with D perhaps TRBD1 (5 bases). V shed 0 bases and J shed 2 bases, with 10 bases lying between them. CDR3 size: 15 residues. The germline V gene encodes CDR1 LGHNA and CDR2 YNFKEQ. The CDR3 loop is CASSQDWGVNTEAFF. CDR3 in DNA: TGTGCCAGCAGCCAAGATTGGGGGGTAAACACTGAAGCTTTCTTT.